These 24 T cell receptor beta chains share one sample of origin, sequenced in a study of STAT5B mutations in CD4+ large granular lymphocyte leukemia (dated by TCRdb to about 2022). The receptor library was made with the immunoSEQ multiplex PCR assay. The source is immuneACCESS, and TCRdb retained only in-frame sequences with V and J called. Part of the clones is not carried over; for the studies checked, unresolved V genes explain less than half of this, and the remainder is unexplained. The sample table lists tens of thousands of clones, roughly 83% of them with a count of one. Around 0.4% of the sample is held by the ten biggest clonotypes. Sequencing was performed on CD4+ T cells from blood buffy coats. These receptors all stem from a human donor in good health.

This clone was observed a single time. This chain connects TRBV6-1 to TRBJ1-2; D remains unclear. The V gene lost 2 bases and the J gene lost 3 bases, with 7 bases spanning the gap. The CDR3 is made up of 13 amino acids. Germline V gene lookup returns CDR1 MNHNS and CDR2 SASEGT. CDR3 nucleotides: TGTGCCAGCAGTGAATACCGGTACTATGGCTACACCTTC. Encoded protein: CASSEYRYYGYTF.

This sequence joins TRBV5-4 and TRBJ1-2; D is possibly TRBD1 (5 bases). V was trimmed by 0 bases and J by 4 bases, leaving 13 bases between them. This CDR3 has 15 residues. Germline values: CDR1 SGHNT, CDR2 YYREEE (reference sequence). The CDR3 here is CASSLGTQGIYGYTF. The CDR3 nucleotides read TGTGCCAGCAGCTTGGGTACGCAGGGCATCTATGGCTACACCTTC.

The genes are TRBV30 and TRBJ2-7; 11 bases map to TRBD2. The ends lost 4 bases at V and 7 bases at J; junction bases unmatched: 21. CDR3 length equals 18 residues. Germline V gene data show CDR1 as GTSNPN and CDR2 as SVGIG (reference sequence). The CDR3 sequence is CAWTPREGQRLAGNEQYF. CDR3 nucleotides: TGTGCCTGGACCCCCAGGGAGGGACAAAGACTAGCGGGAAATGAGCAGTACTTC.

The chain carries TRBV9 and TRBJ2-2; D possibly uses TRBD1 or TRBD2 (5 bases each). CDR1 is SGDLS, CDR2 YYNGEE, per germline. Trimming shortened V by 0 bases and J by 5 bases, and 14 bases separated the two germline ends. This CDR3 region has 16 residues. The CDR3 here is CASSVGGSLLTGELFF. In nucleotides, the CDR3 is TGTGCCAGCAGCGTAGGGGGGAGCTTACTTACCGGGGAGCTGTTTTTT. Filled out from reference TRBV9 and TRBJ2-2, the complete variable domain reads DSGVTQTPKHLITATGQRVTLRCSPRSGDLSVYWYQQSLDQGLQFLIQYYNGEERAKGNILERFSAQQFPDLHSELNLSSLELGDSALYFCASSVGGSLLTGELFFGEGSRLTVL.

This chain joins TRBV4-1 and TRBJ2-1; 10 nucleotides agree with TRBD2. With 4 bases clipped from V and 9 bases from J, the junction kept 15 bases outside the gene matches. Germline loops: CDR1 MGHRA, CDR2 YSYEKL. This CDR3 contains 17 residues. In DNA, the CDR3 is TGCGCCAGCAGCCCCTCCAGTGTGAGAGCGGGAGGGGGTGAGCAGTTCTTC. Amino acid sequence: CASSPSSVRAGGGEQFF.

The J gene is TRBJ1-2, the V gene TRBV9; TRBD1 matches 10 bases. The CDR3 runs to 15 residues. The V gene's germline CDR1 is SGDLS and CDR2 YYNGEE. V lost 0 bases and J lost 7; bases outside the gene matches: 6. The CDR3 bases are TGTGCCAGCAGCGTAGTCCCGACAGGGGGCGGTGGCTACACCTTC. It codes for CASSVVPTGGGGYTF.

V gene TRBV5-1 combines with J gene TRBJ2-3; 11 bases are shared with TRBD2. The length of the CDR3 is 17 residues. Germline V lookup: CDR1 SGHRS, CDR2 YFSETQ. The ends lost 2 bases at V and 2 bases at J; junction bases unmatched: 7. CDR3: CASSFRLAGGITDTQYF. Here the CDR3 DNA reads TGCGCCAGCAGCTTTAGGTTAGCGGGAGGGATCACAGATACGCAGTATTTT.

The V call is TRBV6-5, the J call TRBJ1-2; 8 bases fit TRBD1. This CDR3 has 12 amino acids. Germline V gene data show CDR1 as MNHEY and CDR2 as SVGAGI. With V trimmed by 6 bases and J by 8 bases, 5 bases remained unmatched. CDR3 protein: CASSRTGNGYTF. CDR3 nucleotides: TGTGCCAGCAGCCGGACAGGGAACGGCTACACCTTC.

This chain connects TRBV5-1 to TRBJ2-1; 10 nucleotides line up with TRBD2. Germline values: CDR1 SGHRS, CDR2 YFSETQ. The junction had 3 bases not matched to a gene; V was cut back by 6 bases and J by 3 bases. The length of the CDR3 is 14 residues. The CDR3 spells CASTPSGGYNEQFF. The CDR3, as DNA: TGCGCCAGCACCCCTAGCGGGGGCTACAATGAGCAGTTCTTC.

The chain combines TRBV5-5 with TRBJ1-2; tentatively, D is TRBD1 (6 bases). V was pared by 0 bases and J by 4 bases, with 16 bases between. CDR3 length equals 16 residues. The germline gives CDR1 SGHKS, CDR2 YYEKEE (reference sequence). The CDR3 loop is CASSLGPRTETYGYTF. CDR3 DNA: TGTGCCAGCAGCTTGGGCCCCCGGACAGAAACCTATGGCTACACCTTC.

J is TRBJ2-1 and V is TRBV10-3; D uncertain. From germline, CDR1 is ENHRY and CDR2 SYGVKD. The CDR3 totals 16 residues. Trimming shortened V by 0 bases and J by 5 bases, and 14 bases separated the two germline ends. The DNA of the CDR3 is TGTGCCATCAGTGAGTCGAAGCGCGCGGTGAACAATGAGCAGTTCTTC. This gives the protein CAISESKRAVNNEQFF.

The V and J genes are TRBV6-5 and TRBJ1-2; 7 bases fit TRBD1. V lost 6 bases, J lost 3 bases, and 7 bases stayed unmatched. Germline V CDR1 and CDR2: MNHEY, SVGAGI. This CDR3 has 14 amino acids. CDR3 sequence (DNA): TGTGCCAGCAGATTCTTACAGGGGTACTATGGCTACACCTTC. It yields the protein CASRFLQGYYGYTF.

The chain links TRBV6-5 to TRBJ2-7, with 9 bases aligning to TRBD1. Germline lookup yields CDR1 MNHEY and CDR2 SVGAGI. The CDR3 is 15 amino acids. With 6 bases clipped from V and 6 bases from J, the junction kept 12 bases outside the gene matches. The CDR3 here is CASRRRDRESGEQYF. In nucleotides, the CDR3 is TGTGCCAGCAGACGTCGGGACAGGGAGTCGGGCGAGCAGTACTTC.

CDR3 coding DNA: TGTGCCAGCAGCTTGGCCGGGACTAGCGGGAGCTTGCATACGCAGTATTTT. Protein: CASSLAGTSGSLHTQYF. The genes are TRBV5-5 and TRBJ2-3; 14 positions match TRBD2. This CDR3 comprises 17 residues. In germline, CDR1 is SGHKS, CDR2 YYEKEE (reference sequence). Germline trimming cut 0 bases from V and 7 bases from J; bases unmatched to any gene: 7.

This clone has just one count. The CDR3 DNA reads as TGTGCCAGCAGCTCCCCGGGCGGGAGTAGGCTTGAGCAGTTCTTC. It codes for CASSSPGGSRLEQFF. The gene calls are TRBV7-9 and TRBJ2-1; 7 bases agree with TRBD2. Trimming at V came to 4 bases and at J to 9 bases, leaving 12 bases not matched to a gene. This CDR3 has 15 amino acids. Germline V lookup: CDR1 SEHNR, CDR2 FQNEAQ (reference sequence).

This CDR3 reads CASSDYSGRGQETQYF. The CDR3 bases are TGTGCCAGCAGTGACTATAGCGGGAGAGGGCAAGAGACCCAGTACTTC. The rearrangement uses TRBV2 and TRBJ2-5; 9 bases map to TRBD2. CDR3 length equals 16 residues. Per the germline V gene, CDR1 is SNHLY and CDR2 is FYNNEI. J lost 2 bases, V lost 3 bases, and 7 bases had no gene match.

This clone was counted once. This chain joins TRBV7-6 and TRBJ2-7; D uncertain. V was cut by 4 bases and J by 3 bases, with 16 bases left in between. CDR1 is SGHVS, CDR2 FNYEAQ, per germline. The CDR3 is 15 residues long. CDR3 amino acids: CASSSLSVGDYEQYF. The CDR3 DNA follows: TGTGCCAGCAGCTCCCTCTCTGTCGGAGACTACGAGCAGTACTTC.

The V call is TRBV5-4, the J call TRBJ1-4, with a possible D match to TRBD1 (5 bases). The V gene lost 4 bases and the J gene lost 10 bases, with 14 bases spanning the gap. CDR1 SGHNT and CDR2 YYREEE come from the germline V gene (reference sequence). The CDR3 consists of 13 residues. Written as DNA, the CDR3 is TGTGCCAGCAGCCAGGAACAGGCCGGAAAACTGTTTTTT. Translating it yields CASSQEQAGKLFF.

The V and J genes are TRBV6-5 and TRBJ2-1, with D possibly TRBD1 on 5 matching bases. With 4 bases removed from V and 0 bases from J, the gap between germline ends came to 13 bases. This CDR3 comprises 16 residues. Per the germline V gene, CDR1 is MNHEY and CDR2 is SVGAGI. This CDR3 is CASSFKTVDSYNEQFF. CDR3 nucleotide sequence: TGTGCCAGCAGTTTTAAGACAGTAGACTCCTACAATGAGCAGTTCTTC.

The chain employs TRBV6-1 and TRBJ1-1; D perhaps matches TRBD1 (5 bases). Between the trimmed V and J ends, which lost 5 bases and 4 bases, there was a span of 14 bases. Germline V gene lookup returns CDR1 MNHNS and CDR2 SASEGT. The CDR3 extends over 14 amino acids. DNA for the CDR3: TGTGCCAGCAGTCGCAGGGTTGGAGGCACTGAAGCTTTCTTT. Its protein product is CASSRRVGGTEAFF.

This clone was seen just once. This chain joins TRBV25-1 and TRBJ2-7; 8 bases match TRBD1. The junction had 6 bases not matched to a gene; V was cut back by 1 base and J by 4 bases. The CDR3 runs to 15 residues. Germline V gene lookup returns CDR1 MGHDK and CDR2 SYGVNS. CDR3 nucleotides: TGTGCCAGCAGTGAATCGCGGACAGGGAAGTACGAGCAGTACTTC. Encoded protein: CASSESRTGKYEQYF.

J is TRBJ2-5 and V is TRBV4-1, with D tentatively TRBD2 (6 bases). Germline loops: CDR1 MGHRA, CDR2 YSYEKL. V was trimmed by 4 bases and J by 5 bases, leaving 14 bases between them. CDR3 length: 14 amino acids. As DNA, the CDR3 is TGCGCCAGCAGCCGCAGGCTAGCGACGGAGACCCAGTACTTC. It specifies CASSRRLATETQYF.

The J gene is TRBJ2-7, the V gene TRBV6-1; weak D call: TRBD2 (6 bases). CDR1 MNHNS and CDR2 SASEGT come from the germline V gene. This CDR3 is built from 14 residues. The V end was cut by 5 bases, the J end by 2 bases, with 13 bases between. CDR3 sequence (DNA): TGTGCCAGCAGTCGGGACTTAACAACCTACGAGCAGTACTTC. This encodes CASSRDLTTYEQYF.

This clone came up once. The V and J genes are TRBV6-6 and TRBJ2-7; D is undetermined. CDR1 and CDR2 from the germline V gene are MNHNY and SVGAGI (reference sequence). V lost 6 bases, J lost 1 base, and 10 bases lay in between. This CDR3 is 13 amino acids long. CDR3 coding DNA: TGTGCCAGCAGACAGCCCCCATCCTACGAGCAGTACTTC. It codes for CASRQPPSYEQYF.